A single sample gave rise to the 6 T cell receptor beta chains below, sequenced in a study of PD-L1 blockade in urothelial cancer. The repertoire was sequenced with immunoSEQ multiplex PCR; TCRdb's copy has only in-frame clones and lacks some. The sample holds about 47,000 clones, more than 75% seen once. The time point was: pretreatment peripheral blood. The input for sequencing was PBMCs, taken around atezolizumab (anti-PD-L1) treatment. Every receptor here comes from a man aged 55 to 70 with urothelial cancer.

The chain links TRBV6-5 to TRBJ1-4; possible D gene TRBD1, 6 bases. From germline, CDR1 is MNHEY and CDR2 SVGAGI. This CDR3 comprises 16 residues. The ends were cut back, 0 bases at V and 0 bases at J, with 8 bases in the middle. The CDR3 DNA reads as TGTGCCAGCAGTTACTCGTGGACAGCAACTAATGAAAAACTGTTTTTT. Amino acids: CASSYSWTATNEKLFF.

The chain combines TRBV29-1 with TRBJ1-5; 7 bases agree with TRBD1. The junction had 3 bases not matched to a gene; V was cut back by 6 bases and J by 4 bases. Germline V gives CDR1 SQVTM, CDR2 ANQGSEA. The CDR3 totals 12 residues. CDR3 nucleotide sequence: TGCAGCGTGGGGGGACAGAATCAGCCCCAGCATTTT. The encoded protein is CSVGGQNQPQHF.

The J gene is TRBJ1-5, the V gene TRBV5-1; a weak D match, TRBD1 (5 bases). The V end was cut by 0 bases, the J end by 4 bases, with 8 bases between. Per germline, CDR1 SGHRS and CDR2 YFSETQ. This CDR3 comprises 14 residues. In DNA, the CDR3 is TGCGCCAGCAGCTTGGGACAGAGGAATCAGCCCCAGCATTTT. As protein: CASSLGQRNQPQHF.

This clone has a handful of counts. V is TRBV30 and J is TRBJ1-5, with D perhaps TRBD1 (5 bases). This CDR3 has 17 residues. V was trimmed by 0 bases and J by 1 base, leaving 16 bases between them. Per germline, CDR1 GTSNPN and CDR2 SVGIG (reference sequence). CDR3 in amino acids: CAWSVKVGLTSNQPQHF. The CDR3 DNA sequence: TGTGCCTGGAGTGTAAAGGTGGGGCTGACCAGCAATCAGCCCCAGCATTTT.

The chain recombines TRBV4-3 with TRBJ2-4, with TRBD1 matching over 8 bases. Germline CDR1 LGHNA, CDR2 YSLEER. The CDR3 is 14 amino acids. V trimming: 4 bases; J trimming: 8 bases; junction bases outside the gene matches: 7. This CDR3 is CASSPGQAGDIQYF. DNA of the CDR3: TGCGCCAGCAGCCCGGGACAGGCGGGTGACATTCAGTACTTC.

V usage is TRBV6-1 and J usage is TRBJ2-5; TRBD1 is a possible D gene (5 bases). Trimming removed 0 bases at V and 4 bases at J, with 9 bases between. CDR3 size: 14 residues. Germline CDR1 reads MNHNS; CDR2 reads SASEGT. The DNA for the CDR3 is TGTGCCAGCAGTGAAGCACCAGGGTTAGAGACCCAGTACTTC. This gives the protein CASSEAPGLETQYF.